Reported below is one T cell receptor beta chain. TCRdb's table, derived via immunoSEQ multiplex PCR, lists solely in-frame clones and lacks some. The table shows some 34,000 clones, with less than 85% occurring only once. V was trimmed by 5 bases and J by 1 base, leaving 14 bases between them. Per the germline V gene, CDR1 is SGHAT and CDR2 is FQNNGV. The CDR3 runs to 15 residues. The data belong to a study of STAT5B mutations in CD4+ large granular lymphocyte leukemia. The sample consisted of CD4+ T cells from blood buffy coats. This TCR was sampled from a human donor in good health. The rearrangement joins TRBV11-2 to TRBJ1-1, with D possibly being TRBD1 (6 bases). The CDR3 coding sequence is TGTGCCAGCAGCCCGGGGGGGCAGCCGAACACTGAAGCTTTCTTT. It is translated as CASSPGGQPNTEAFF.